A single TCR beta chain is shown here with its context. What it recognizes is unknown. This entry belongs to a study of graft-versus-host responses after intestinal transplantation. Whole-study results and caveats: Those patients showing graft-donor T cell macrochimerism displayed high graft-versus-host to host-versus-graft clonal ratios in allografts.

Deletions cut 6 bases from V and 6 bases from J, with 15 bases between. CDR1 is SGHDN, CDR2 FVKESK, per germline. This CDR3 is built from 14 residues. Intraepithelial and lamina propria lymphocytes were freed from processed graft tissue. Clones were read by immunoSEQ multiplex PCR, and TCRdb kept only the in-frame ones, dropping some. The table records 29,000 or so clones, about 80% of them present only once. Sequenced material: ileum tissue, taken 98 days after intestinal transplantation. This receptor was identified in a human patient who received an intestinal transplant, so some T cells may come from the graft donor. The chain employs TRBV14 and TRBJ1-5; possible D gene TRBD1, 6 bases. DNA for the CDR3: TGTGCCAGCAGTCTACAGGGAGGAGGTCAGCCCCAGCATTTT. Translated: CASSLQGGGQPQHF.